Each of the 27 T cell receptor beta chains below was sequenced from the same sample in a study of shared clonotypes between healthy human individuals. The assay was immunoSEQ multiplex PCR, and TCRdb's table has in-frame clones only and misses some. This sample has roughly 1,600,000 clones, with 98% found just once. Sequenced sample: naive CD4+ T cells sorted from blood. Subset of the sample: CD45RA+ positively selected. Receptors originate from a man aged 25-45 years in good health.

The chain's CDR3 is CASSSLKAHEQYF. DNA for the CDR3: TGTGCCAGCAGCTCCCTTAAGGCACACGAGCAGTACTTC. The V and J genes are TRBV13 and TRBJ2-7; D not resolved. CDR1 and CDR2 from the germline V gene are PRHDT and FYEKMQ (reference sequence). The CDR3 is 13 residues long. The ends were cut back, 4 bases at V and 5 bases at J, with 12 bases in the middle.

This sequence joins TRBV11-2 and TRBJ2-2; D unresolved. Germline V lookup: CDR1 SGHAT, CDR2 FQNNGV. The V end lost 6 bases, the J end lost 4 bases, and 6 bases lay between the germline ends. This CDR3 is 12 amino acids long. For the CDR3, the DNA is TGTGCCAGCAGGCATGCCACCGGGGAGCTGTTTTTT. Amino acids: CASRHATGELFF.

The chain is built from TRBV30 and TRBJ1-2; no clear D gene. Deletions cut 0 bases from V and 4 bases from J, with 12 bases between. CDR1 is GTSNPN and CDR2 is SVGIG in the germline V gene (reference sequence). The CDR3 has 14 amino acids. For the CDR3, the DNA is TGTGCCTGGAGTGTAGGAAGCCTGACCTATGGCTACACCTTC. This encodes CAWSVGSLTYGYTF.

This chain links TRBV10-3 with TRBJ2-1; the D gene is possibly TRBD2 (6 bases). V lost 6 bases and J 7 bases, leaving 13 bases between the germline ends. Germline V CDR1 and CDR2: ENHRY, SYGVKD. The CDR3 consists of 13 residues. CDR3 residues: CAISPGLPNEQFF. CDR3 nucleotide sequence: TGTGCCATCAGCCCGGGACTCCCAAATGAGCAGTTCTTC.

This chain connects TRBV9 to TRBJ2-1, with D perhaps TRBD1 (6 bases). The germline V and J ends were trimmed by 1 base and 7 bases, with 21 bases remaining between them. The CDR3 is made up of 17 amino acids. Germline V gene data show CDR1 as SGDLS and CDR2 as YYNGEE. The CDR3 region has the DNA TGTGCCAGCAGCGTAAGGGGGAATGTAGGGTGGTTGAATGAGCAGTTCTTC. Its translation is CASSVRGNVGWLNEQFF.

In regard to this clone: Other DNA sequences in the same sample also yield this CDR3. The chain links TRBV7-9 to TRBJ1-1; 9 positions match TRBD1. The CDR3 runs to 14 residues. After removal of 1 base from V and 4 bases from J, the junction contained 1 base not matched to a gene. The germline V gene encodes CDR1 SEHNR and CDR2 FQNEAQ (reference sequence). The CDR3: CASSLDRGLTEAFF. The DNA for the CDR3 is TGTGCCAGCAGCTTAGACAGGGGGCTCACTGAAGCTTTCTTT.

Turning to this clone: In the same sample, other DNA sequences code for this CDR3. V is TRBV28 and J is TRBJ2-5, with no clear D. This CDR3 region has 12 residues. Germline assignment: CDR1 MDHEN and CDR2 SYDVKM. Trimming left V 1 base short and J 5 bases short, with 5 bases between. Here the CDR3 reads CASSLLSETQYF. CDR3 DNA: TGTGCCAGCAGTTTATTGTCGGAGACCCAGTACTTC.

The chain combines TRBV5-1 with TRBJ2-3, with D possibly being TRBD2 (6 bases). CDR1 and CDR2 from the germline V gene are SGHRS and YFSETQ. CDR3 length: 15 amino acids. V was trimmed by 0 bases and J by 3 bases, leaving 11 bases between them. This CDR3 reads CASSLDGSKTDTQYF. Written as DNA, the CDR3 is TGCGCCAGCAGCTTGGACGGGAGTAAGACAGATACGCAGTATTTT.

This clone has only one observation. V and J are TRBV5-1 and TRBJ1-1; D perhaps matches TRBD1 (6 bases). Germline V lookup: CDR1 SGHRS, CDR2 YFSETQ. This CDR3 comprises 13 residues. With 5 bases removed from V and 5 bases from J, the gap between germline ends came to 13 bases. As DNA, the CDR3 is TGCGCCAGCAGAATCCACAGGGAGACTGAAGCTTTCTTT. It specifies CASRIHRETEAFF.

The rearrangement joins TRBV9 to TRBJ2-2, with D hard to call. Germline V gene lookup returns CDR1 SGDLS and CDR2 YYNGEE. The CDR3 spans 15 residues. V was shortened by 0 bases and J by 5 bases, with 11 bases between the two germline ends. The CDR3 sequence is CASSVVSSRTGELFF. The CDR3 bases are TGTGCCAGCAGCGTAGTGTCTAGTAGGACCGGGGAGCTGTTTTTT. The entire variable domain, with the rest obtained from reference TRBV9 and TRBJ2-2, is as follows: DSGVTQTPKHLITATGQRVTLRCSPRSGDLSVYWYQQSLDQGLQFLIQYYNGEERAKGNILERFSAQQFPDLHSELNLSSLELGDSALYFCASSVVSSRTGELFFGEGSRLTVL.

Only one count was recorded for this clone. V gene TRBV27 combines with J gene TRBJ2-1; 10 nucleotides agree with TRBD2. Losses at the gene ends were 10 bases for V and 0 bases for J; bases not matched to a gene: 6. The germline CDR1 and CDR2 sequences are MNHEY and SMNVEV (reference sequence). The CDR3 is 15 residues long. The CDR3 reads CATRTSGSSYNEQFF. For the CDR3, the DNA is TGTGCCACCAGGACTAGCGGTAGCTCCTACAATGAGCAGTTCTTC.

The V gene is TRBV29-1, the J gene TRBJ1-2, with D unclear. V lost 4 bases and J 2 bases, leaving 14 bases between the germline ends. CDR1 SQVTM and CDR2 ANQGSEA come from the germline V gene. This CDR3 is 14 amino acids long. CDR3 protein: CSVGAAVDNYGYTF. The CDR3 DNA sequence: TGCAGCGTTGGGGCAGCCGTTGACAACTATGGCTACACCTTC.

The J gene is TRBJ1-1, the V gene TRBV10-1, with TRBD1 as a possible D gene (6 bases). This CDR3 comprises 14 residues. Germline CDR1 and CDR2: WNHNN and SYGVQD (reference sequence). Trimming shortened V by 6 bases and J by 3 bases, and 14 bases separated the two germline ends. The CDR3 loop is CASSAGVTYTEAFF. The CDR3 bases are TGCGCCAGCAGCGCAGGGGTTACTTACACTGAAGCTTTCTTT.

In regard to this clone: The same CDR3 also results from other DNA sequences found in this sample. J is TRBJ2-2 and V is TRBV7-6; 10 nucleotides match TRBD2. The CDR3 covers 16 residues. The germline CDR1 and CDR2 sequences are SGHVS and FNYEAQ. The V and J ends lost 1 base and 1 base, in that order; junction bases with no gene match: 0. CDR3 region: CASSLGTSGNTGELFF. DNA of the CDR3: TGTGCCAGCAGCTTAGGGACTAGCGGGAACACCGGGGAGCTGTTTTTT.

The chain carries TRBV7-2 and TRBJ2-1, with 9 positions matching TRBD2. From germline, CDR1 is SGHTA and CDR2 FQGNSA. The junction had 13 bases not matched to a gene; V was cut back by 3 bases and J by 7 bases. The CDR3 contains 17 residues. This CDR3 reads CASSLEVASGIKNEQFF. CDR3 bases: TGTGCCAGCAGCTTGGAGGTGGCTAGCGGGATAAAAAATGAGCAGTTCTTC.

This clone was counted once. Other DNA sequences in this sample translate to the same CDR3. The chain's CDR3 is CASSSGQGRNTIYF. The CDR3 DNA sequence: TGTGCCAGCAGCTCGGGACAGGGCAGAAACACCATATATTTT. The gene calls are TRBV5-4 and TRBJ1-3; 9 nucleotides agree with TRBD1. The CDR3 runs 14 residues. Trimming at V came to 3 bases and at J to 5 bases, leaving 3 bases not matched to a gene. Germline CDR1 SGHNT, CDR2 YYREEE (reference sequence).

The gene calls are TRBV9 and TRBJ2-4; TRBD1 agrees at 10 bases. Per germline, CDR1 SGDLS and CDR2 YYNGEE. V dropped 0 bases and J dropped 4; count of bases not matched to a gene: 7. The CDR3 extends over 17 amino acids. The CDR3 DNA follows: TGTGCCAGCAGCGTAGATCCGGGACAGGGGAGAAAAAACATTCAGTACTTC. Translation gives CASSVDPGQGRKNIQYF.

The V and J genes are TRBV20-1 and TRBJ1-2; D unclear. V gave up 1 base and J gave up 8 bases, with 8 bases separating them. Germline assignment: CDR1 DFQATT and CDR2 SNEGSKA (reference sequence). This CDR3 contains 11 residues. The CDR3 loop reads CSARVVEGYTF. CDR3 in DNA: TGCAGTGCTAGAGTGGTGGAAGGCTACACCTTC.

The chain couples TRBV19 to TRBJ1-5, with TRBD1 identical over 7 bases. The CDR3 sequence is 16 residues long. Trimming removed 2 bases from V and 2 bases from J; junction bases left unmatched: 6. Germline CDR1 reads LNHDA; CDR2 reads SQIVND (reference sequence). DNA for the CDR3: TGTGCCAGTAGTATAAACAGGGGAGGGGGCAATCAGCCCCAGCATTTT. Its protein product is CASSINRGGGNQPQHF.

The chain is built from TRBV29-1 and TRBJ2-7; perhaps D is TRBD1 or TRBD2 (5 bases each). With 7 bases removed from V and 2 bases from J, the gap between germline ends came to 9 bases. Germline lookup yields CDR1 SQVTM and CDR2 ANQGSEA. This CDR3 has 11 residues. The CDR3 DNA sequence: TGCAGCGGGGGGTTCGCCTACGAGCAGTACTTC. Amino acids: CSGGFAYEQYF.

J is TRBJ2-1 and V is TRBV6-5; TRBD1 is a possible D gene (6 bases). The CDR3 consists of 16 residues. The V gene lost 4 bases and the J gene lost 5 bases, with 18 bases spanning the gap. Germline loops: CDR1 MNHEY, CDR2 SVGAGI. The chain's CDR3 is CASSSESGVRNNEQFF. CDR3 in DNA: TGTGCCAGCAGTTCGGAGTCAGGGGTTCGGAACAATGAGCAGTTCTTC.

CDR3 DNA: TGTGCCAGCAGCTTTATACAGGGGGCGCGACATGAGCAGTTCTTC. Its translation: CASSFIQGARHEQFF. The chain is built from TRBV11-2 and TRBJ2-1; 9 bases are a match to TRBD1. The J segment lost 8 bases and the V segment lost 3 bases, leaving 8 bases of the junction unmatched. The CDR3 is made up of 15 amino acids. Germline V gene data show CDR1 as SGHAT and CDR2 as FQNNGV. The full variable domain, in which reference TRBV11-2 and TRBJ2-1 provide the parts outside the CDR3, is EAGVAQSPRYKIIEKRQSVAFWCNPISGHATLYWYQQILGQGPKLLIQFQNNGVVDDSQLPKDRFSAERLKGVDSTLKIQPAKLEDSAVYLCASSFIQGARHEQFFGPGTRLTVL.

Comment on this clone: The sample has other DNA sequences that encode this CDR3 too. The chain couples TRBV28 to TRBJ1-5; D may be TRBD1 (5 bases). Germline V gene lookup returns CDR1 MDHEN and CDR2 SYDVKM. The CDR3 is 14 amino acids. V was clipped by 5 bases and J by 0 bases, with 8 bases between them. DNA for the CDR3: TGTGCCAGCAGTAGCGGGGGTAGCAATCAGCCCCAGCATTTT. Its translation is CASSSGGSNQPQHF.

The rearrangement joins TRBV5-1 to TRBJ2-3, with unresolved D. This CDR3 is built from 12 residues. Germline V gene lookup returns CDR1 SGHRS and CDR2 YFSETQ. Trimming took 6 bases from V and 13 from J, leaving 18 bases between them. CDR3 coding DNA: TGCGCCAGCACCGAGCCCTCAGGTACTGAGTATTTT. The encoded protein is CASTEPSGTEYF.

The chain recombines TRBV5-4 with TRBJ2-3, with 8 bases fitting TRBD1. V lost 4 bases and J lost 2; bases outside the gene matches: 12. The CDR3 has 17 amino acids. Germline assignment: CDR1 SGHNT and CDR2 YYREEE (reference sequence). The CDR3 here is CASSPSSGTGLTDTQYF. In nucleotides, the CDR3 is TGTGCCAGCAGCCCCAGTTCTGGGACAGGACTCACAGATACGCAGTATTTT.

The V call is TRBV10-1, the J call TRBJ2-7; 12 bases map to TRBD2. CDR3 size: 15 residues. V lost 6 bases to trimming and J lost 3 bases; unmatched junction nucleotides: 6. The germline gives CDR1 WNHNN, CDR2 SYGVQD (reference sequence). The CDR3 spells CASSPSGRAYYEQYF. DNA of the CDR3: TGCGCCAGCAGCCCTAGCGGGAGGGCCTACTACGAGCAGTACTTC.

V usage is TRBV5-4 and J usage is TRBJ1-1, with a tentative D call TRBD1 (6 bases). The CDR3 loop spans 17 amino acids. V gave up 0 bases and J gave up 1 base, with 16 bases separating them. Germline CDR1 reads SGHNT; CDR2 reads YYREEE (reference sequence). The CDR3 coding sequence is TGTGCCAGCAGCTTGGGGGGGCGCTTTCACCAGAACACTGAAGCTTTCTTT. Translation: CASSLGGRFHQNTEAFF.